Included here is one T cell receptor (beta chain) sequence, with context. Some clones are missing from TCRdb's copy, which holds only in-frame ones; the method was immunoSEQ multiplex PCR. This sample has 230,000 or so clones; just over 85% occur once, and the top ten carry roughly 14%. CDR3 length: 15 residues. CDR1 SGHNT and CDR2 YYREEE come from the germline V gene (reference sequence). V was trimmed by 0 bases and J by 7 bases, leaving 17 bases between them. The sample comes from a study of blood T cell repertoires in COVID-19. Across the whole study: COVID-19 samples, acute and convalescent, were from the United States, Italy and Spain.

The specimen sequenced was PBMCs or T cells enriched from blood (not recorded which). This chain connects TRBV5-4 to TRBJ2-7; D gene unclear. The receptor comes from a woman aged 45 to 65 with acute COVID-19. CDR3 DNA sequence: TGTGCCAGCAGCTTGGGGCATCCCAGTCCCCAGGAGCAGTACTTC. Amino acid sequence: CASSLGHPSPQEQYF.